This T cell receptor beta chain was observed in a study of PD-1 blockade in mismatch repair-deficient tumors. In germline, CDR1 is SEHNR, CDR2 FQNEAQ (reference sequence). V was cut by 2 bases and J by 5 bases, with 4 bases left in between. CDR3 size: 11 residues. Mismatch repair deficiency was confirmed in all patients, by PCR or immunohistochemistry. A few pembrolizumab responders had their TCRs sequenced. Notes on this clone: Within the sample, other DNA sequences also encode this same CDR3.

Sequencing was performed with immunoSEQ multiplex PCR; in TCRdb, only in-frame clones are kept and a portion is missing. Of about 130,000 clones listed, roughly 86% were seen once; the top ten hold about 12%. Sequencing was performed on peripheral blood, taken approximately 71 weeks after starting pembrolizumab. The source is an adult with mismatch repair-deficient cancer. The V and J genes are TRBV7-9 and TRBJ2-7; D unclear. CDR3 DNA sequence: TGTGCCAGCAGCTTAAATCACGAGCAGTACTTC. It specifies CASSLNHEQYF.